The 6 T cell receptor beta chains reported below all come from one sample, sequenced in a study of RUNX1 and TCR beta rearrangement in T-cell leukemia. The sequenced amplicons covered TCR beta DJ as well as VDJ rearrangements. TCRdb independently ran MiXCR on the PCR reads; one entry per CDR3 protein. The sample includes around 170 distinct CDR3 sequences, about 39% seen only once; the top ten take around three fifths. Sequencing input: blood. The receptors shown here come from a female donor with T-cell acute lymphoblastic leukemia.

This chain joins TRBV20-1 and TRBJ2-1; D possibly corresponds to TRBD2 (6 bases). Germline CDR1 and CDR2: DFQATT and SNEGSKA (reference sequence). Trimming pared 3 bases from V and 7 bases from J, leaving 13 bases between. CDR3 length equals 13 residues. The CDR3, as DNA: TGCAGTGCTAGTCACGGGAGTTATAATGAGCAGTTCTTC. Translation gives CSASHGSYNEQFF.

As regards this clonotype: Possible read error: a much larger clone is one base away. V gene TRBV6-1 combines with J gene TRBJ1-3; a possible D gene is TRBD1 (5 bases). This CDR3 has 15 amino acids. Germline CDR1 MNHNS, CDR2 SASEGT. V was pared by 5 bases and J by 3 bases, with 14 bases between. The CDR3 DNA is TGTGCCAGCAGTCTAGCGGCAGGGAATGGAAACACCATATATTTT. Translating it yields CASSLAAGNGNTIYF.

By sample share, this clonotype is medium-sized (0.01 to 0.1%). The rearrangement uses TRBV2 and TRBJ1-4, with TRBD1 matching 10 bases. Germline assignment: CDR1 SNHLY and CDR2 FYNNEI. After removal of 3 bases from V and 3 bases from J, the junction contained 7 bases not matched to a gene. This CDR3 has 17 residues. CDR3 residues: CASSDRDRGLSNEKLFF. CDR3 coding DNA: TGTGCCAGCAGTGACCGGGACAGGGGCCTCTCTAATGAAAAACTGTTTTTT.

By sample share, this clonotype is large. The chain links TRBV28 to TRBJ2-2; TRBD1 matches 11 bases. Germline-derived CDR1 and CDR2 are MDHEN and SYDVKM. This CDR3 contains 17 residues. Trimming took 3 bases from V and 2 from J; bases not matched to a gene: 5. DNA of the CDR3: TGTGCCAGCAGTTTGCAGGACAGGGGGCCAAACACCGGGGAGCTGTTTTTT. Amino acid sequence: CASSLQDRGPNTGELFF. The full variable domain, with the rest looked up from reference TRBV28 and TRBJ2-2, is DVKVTQSSRYLVKRTGEKVFLECVQDMDHENMFWYRQDPGLGLRLIYFSYDVKMKEKGDIPEGYSVSREKKERFSLILESASTNQTSMYLCASSLQDRGPNTGELFFGEGSRLTVL.

J is TRBJ1-1 and V is TRBV11-2, with D unresolved. V lost 3 bases, J lost 4 bases, and 6 bases lay in between. The CDR3 contains 12 residues. Germline V gives CDR1 SGHAT, CDR2 FQNNGV. The CDR3 here is CASSFLVTEAFF. The CDR3 DNA sequence: TGTGCCAGCAGCTTTTTAGTCACTGAAGCTTTCTTT.

The genes are TRBV20-1 and TRBJ1-1; no definite D call. The CDR3 runs 14 residues. Per the germline V gene, CDR1 is DFQATT and CDR2 is SNEGSKA (reference sequence). V was shortened by 3 bases and J by 5 bases, with 16 bases between the two germline ends. The chain's CDR3 is CSASQPGGGTEAFF. In nucleotides, the CDR3 is TGCAGTGCTAGCCAGCCCGGAGGAGGGACTGAAGCTTTCTTT.